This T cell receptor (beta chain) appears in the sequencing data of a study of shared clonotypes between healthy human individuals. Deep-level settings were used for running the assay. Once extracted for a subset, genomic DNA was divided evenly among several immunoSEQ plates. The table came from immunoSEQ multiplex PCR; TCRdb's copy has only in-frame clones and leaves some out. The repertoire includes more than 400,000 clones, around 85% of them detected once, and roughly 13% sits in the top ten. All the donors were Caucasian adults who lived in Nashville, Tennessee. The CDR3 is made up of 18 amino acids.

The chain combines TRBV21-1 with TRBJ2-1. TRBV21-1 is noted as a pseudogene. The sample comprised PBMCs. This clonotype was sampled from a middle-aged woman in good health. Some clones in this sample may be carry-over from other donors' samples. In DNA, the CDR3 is TGTGCCAGCAGCAAAGTCCCGCGGGCGCGACAGTCACACAATGAGCAGTTCTTC. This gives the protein CASSKVPRARQSHNEQFF.